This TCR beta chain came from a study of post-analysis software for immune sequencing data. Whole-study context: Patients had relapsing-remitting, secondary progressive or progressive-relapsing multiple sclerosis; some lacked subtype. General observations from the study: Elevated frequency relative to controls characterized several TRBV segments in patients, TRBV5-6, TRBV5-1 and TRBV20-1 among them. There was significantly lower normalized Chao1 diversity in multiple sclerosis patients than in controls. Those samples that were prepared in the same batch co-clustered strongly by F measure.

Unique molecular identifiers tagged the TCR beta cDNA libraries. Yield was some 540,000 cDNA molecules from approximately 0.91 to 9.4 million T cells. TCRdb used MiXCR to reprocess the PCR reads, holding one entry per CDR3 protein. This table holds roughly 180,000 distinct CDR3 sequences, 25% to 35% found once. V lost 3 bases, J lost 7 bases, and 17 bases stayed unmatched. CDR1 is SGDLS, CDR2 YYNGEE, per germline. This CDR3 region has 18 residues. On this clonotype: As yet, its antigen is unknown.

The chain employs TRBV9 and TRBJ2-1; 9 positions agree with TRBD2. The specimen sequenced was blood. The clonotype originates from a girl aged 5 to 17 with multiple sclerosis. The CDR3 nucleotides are TGTGCCAGCAGCGCTCTATACTTAGCGGGAGAGGGAAGGAATGAGCAGTTCTTC. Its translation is CASSALYLAGEGRNEQFF.